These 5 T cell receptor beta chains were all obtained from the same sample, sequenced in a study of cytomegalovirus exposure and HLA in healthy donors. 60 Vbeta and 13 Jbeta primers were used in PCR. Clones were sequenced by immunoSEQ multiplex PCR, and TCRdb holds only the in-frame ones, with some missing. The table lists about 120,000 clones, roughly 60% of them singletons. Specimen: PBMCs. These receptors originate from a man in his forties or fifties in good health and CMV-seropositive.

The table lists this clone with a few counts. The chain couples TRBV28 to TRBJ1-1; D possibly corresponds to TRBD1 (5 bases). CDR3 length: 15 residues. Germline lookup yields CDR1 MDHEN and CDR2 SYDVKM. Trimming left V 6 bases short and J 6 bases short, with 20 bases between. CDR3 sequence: CASSLGGILSSEAFF. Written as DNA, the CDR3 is TGTGCCAGCAGCTTGGGGGGAATATTAAGCTCTGAAGCTTTCTTT.

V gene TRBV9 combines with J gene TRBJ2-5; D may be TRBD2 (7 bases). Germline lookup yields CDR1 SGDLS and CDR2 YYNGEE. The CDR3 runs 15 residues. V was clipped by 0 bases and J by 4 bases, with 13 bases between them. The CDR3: CASSVGGGVLETQYF. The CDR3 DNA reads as TGTGCCAGCAGCGTAGGAGGGGGGGTATTAGAGACCCAGTACTTC.

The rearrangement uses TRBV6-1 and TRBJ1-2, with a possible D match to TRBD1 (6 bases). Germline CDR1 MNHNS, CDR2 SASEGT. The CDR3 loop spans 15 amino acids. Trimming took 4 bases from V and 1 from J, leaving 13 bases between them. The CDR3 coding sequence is TGTGCCAGCAGTGGCGGACAGTTAGTTAACTATGGCTACACCTTC. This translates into CASSGGQLVNYGYTF.

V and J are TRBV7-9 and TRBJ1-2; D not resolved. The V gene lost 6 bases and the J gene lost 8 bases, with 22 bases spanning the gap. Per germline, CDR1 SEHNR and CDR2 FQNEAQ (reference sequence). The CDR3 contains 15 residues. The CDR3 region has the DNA TGTGCCAGCAGTCCTCCGCGGGCTTCCCGGAGGGGCTACACCTTC. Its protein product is CASSPPRASRRGYTF.

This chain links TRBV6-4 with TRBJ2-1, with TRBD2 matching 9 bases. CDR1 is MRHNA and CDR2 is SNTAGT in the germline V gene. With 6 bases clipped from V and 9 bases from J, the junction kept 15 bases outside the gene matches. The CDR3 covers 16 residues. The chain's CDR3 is CASRLGASGIVGEQFF. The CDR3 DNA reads TGTGCCAGCAGACTGGGTGCTAGCGGGATTGTTGGTGAGCAGTTCTTC.